This T cell receptor (beta chain) was sequenced in a study of T cell responses to AZD1222 COVID-19 vaccine. As regards this clone: Antigen unknown.

This CDR3 spans 11 amino acids. Deletions cut 3 bases from V and 10 bases from J, with 9 bases between. CDR1 and CDR2 (germline): SGHAT, FQNNGV. Using immunoSEQ multiplex PCR, the repertoire was profiled, and TCRdb retains in-frame clones only, with some absent. Among about 170,000 clones listed, approximately 92% were seen once. Study observations and caveats: Sampling captured repertoires only after the peak T cell response. Regions left unmutated in variants are reportedly the target of nearly half of spike-specific TCRs.

The rearrangement joins TRBV11-2 to TRBJ1-1; possible D gene TRBD1, 5 bases. The origin of this receptor is an adult in good health. This specimen was peripheral blood, taken on day 0 of AZD1222 vaccination. CDR3 protein: CASSFRETAFF. The DNA for the CDR3 is TGTGCCAGCAGCTTCAGGGAAACAGCTTTCTTT.